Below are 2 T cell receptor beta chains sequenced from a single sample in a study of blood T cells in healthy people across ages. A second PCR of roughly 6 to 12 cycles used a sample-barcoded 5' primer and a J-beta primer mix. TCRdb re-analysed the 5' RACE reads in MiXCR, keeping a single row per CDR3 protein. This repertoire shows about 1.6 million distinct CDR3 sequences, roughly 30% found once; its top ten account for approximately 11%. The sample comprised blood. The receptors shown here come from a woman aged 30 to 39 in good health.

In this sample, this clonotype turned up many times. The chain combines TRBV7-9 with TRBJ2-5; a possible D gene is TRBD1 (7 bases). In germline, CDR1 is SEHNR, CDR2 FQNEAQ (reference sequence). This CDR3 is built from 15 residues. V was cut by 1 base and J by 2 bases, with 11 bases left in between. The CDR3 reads CASSLGRGQQETQYF. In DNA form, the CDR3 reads TGTGCCAGCAGCTTAGGGAGGGGACAGCAAGAGACCCAGTACTTC. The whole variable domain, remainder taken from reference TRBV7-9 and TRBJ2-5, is DTGVSQNPRHKITKRGQNVTFRCDPISEHNRLYWYRQTLGQGPEFLTYFQNEAQLEKSRLLSDRFSAERPKGSFSTLEIQRTEQGDSAMYLCASSLGRGQQETQYFGPGTRLLVL.

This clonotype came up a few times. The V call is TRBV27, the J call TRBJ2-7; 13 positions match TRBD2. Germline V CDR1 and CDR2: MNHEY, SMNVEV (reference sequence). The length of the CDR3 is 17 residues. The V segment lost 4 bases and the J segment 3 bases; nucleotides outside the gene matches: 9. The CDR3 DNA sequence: TGTGCCAGCAGTTCTCTCAGCGGACTAGCGGGGGACTACGAGCAGTACTTC. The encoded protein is CASSSLSGLAGDYEQYF.